This T cell receptor (beta chain) was sequenced for a study of esophageal squamous cell carcinoma under preoperative chemotherapy. This CDR3 has 17 residues. Germline CDR1 reads MNHEY; CDR2 reads SVGEGT. The V segment lost 2 bases and the J segment 7 bases; nucleotides outside the gene matches: 10. TCRdb itself ran the PCR reads through MiXCR, one entry per CDR3 protein. The sample shows roughly 30,000 distinct CDR3 sequences, around 50% of them seen only once. This clonotype was picked up a small number of times. The time point denotes: before preoperative PTX-NDP chemotherapy. Sampling took place from a patient given preoperative chemotherapy. The source of this sequence is a human donor with esophageal squamous cell carcinoma. The donor label of this sample is uncertain. The genes are TRBV6-2 or TRBV6-3 and TRBJ2-1; TRBD2 matches 11 bases. CDR3 nucleotide sequence: TGTGCCAGCAGTTACGAACTCCTAGCGGGGGGTGGGAATGAGCAGTTCTTC. This sequence encodes CASSYELLAGGGNEQFF.